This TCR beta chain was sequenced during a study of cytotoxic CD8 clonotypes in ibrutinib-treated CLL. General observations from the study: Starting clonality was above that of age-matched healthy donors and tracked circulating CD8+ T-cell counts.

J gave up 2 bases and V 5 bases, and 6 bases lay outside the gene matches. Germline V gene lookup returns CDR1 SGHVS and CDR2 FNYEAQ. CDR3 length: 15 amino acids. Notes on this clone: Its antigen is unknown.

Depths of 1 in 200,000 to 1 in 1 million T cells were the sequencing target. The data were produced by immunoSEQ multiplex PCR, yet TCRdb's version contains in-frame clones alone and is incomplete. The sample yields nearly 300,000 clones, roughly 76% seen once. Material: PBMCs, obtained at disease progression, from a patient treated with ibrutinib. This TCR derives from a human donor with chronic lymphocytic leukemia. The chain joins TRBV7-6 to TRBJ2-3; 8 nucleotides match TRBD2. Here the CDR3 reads CASSLLAGTTDTQYF. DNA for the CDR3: TGTGCCAGCAGCCTCTTAGCGGGGACCACAGATACGCAGTATTTT.